This TCR beta chain is from a study of blood T cell repertoires in COVID-19. Study summary: PBMCs, B-cell-depleted T cells, or T cells were the source of the cDNA or gDNA that made up the material.

Per the original methods: Reference gene primer amplification gave nucleated cell count estimates. Libraries were prepared by immunoSEQ multiplex PCR; TCRdb keeps only in-frame clonotypes and omits some of them. V and J calls and clone size are those listed in that table; D and trimming were worked out from the DNA. The data contain tens of thousands of clones, approximately 82% of them singletons. J lost 0 bases, V lost 7 bases, and 8 bases had no gene match. The CDR3 length is 16 residues. Germline CDR1 reads SGHVS; CDR2 reads FQNEAQ. The clonotype was recovered from a man aged 55-75 years with acute or convalescent COVID-19. The sequenced sample was peripheral blood. This chain connects TRBV7-8 to TRBJ2-2; 7 bases are shared with TRBD2. CDR3 protein: CASKQQAGANTGELFF. The CDR3 DNA sequence: TGTGCCAGCAAGCAACAGGCGGGGGCGAACACCGGGGAGCTGTTTTTT.